The clone carrying this T cell receptor (beta chain) appeared once. The data belong to a study of blood T cell repertoires in COVID-19. Study-level background: Whether acute or convalescent, the COVID-19 samples came from the United States, Italy and Spain. In each case, the material was cDNA or gDNA derived from T cells, B-cell-depleted T cells, or PBMCs.

There are 16 residues in the CDR3. The J segment lost 6 bases and the V segment lost 0 bases, leaving 7 bases of the junction unmatched. Germline V gene data show CDR1 as SSHAT and CDR2 as FNYEAQ (reference sequence). As originally analysed: Amplification of reference gene primers provided the estimated nucleated cell counts. Sequencing was performed with immunoSEQ multiplex PCR; in TCRdb, only in-frame clones are kept and a portion is missing. D and trimming were read from the DNA, whereas the V and J calls and clone size are those reported in that table. Among about 310,000 clones listed, 80% to 90% were seen once.

The sequence derives from a man aged 45-65 years with active or convalescent COVID-19. The chain carries TRBV7-7 and TRBJ1-3; the match to TRBD1 covers 8 bases. The sample consisted of peripheral blood. CDR3 sequence reads: CASSLARGTGENTIYF. The CDR3 region has the DNA TGTGCCAGCAGCTTAGCGAGAGGGACAGGAGAAAACACCATATATTTT.